A single sample is the source of the 18 T cell receptor delta chains below, sequenced in a study of γδ T cells in repeated Plasmodium falciparum infection. TCRdb reapplied CATT to the multiplex PCR reads. The sample contains 45,000 to 60,000 delta-chain clones, more than 1.5% of which appear only once. Gammadelta T cells were flow-sorted from PBMC into Vgamma9/Vdelta2+ and Vdelta2-negative populations for bulk analysis. Sequencing was carried out using gamma-delta T cells from blood. Receptors originate from a pool of human donors (malaria-infected and uninfected, not separated).

This clone was seen a few times. The protein TCRdb gives is from a much larger clone and does not agree with this DNA's translation at residue 7, likely a read error; the protein shown here comes from the DNA. The V gene is TRDV3, the J gene TRDJ1; D is possibly TRDD2 (6 bases). TCRdb leaves out the J gene; it was filled in here by matching the DNA to germline. V lost 4 bases and J lost 0, with 24 bases in between. The CDR3 totals 17 residues. CDR1 and CDR2 (germline): TVYSNPD, GDNSRS (reference sequence). The CDR3 loop is CASTSSWLHTHTDKLIF. The CDR3 DNA is TGTGCCTCTACTTCTTCCTGGCTTCACACCCACACCGATAAACTCATCTTT.

This clone was recorded many times. TCRdb records a much larger clone's protein for this DNA, with a difference at residue 6 that likely arises from a read error; the protein given is the translation of the DNA. The rearrangement joins TRDV2 to TRDJ1, with TRDD3 matching over 9 bases. TCRdb is silent on the J gene; assignment here came from matching the DNA to germline. Germline-derived CDR1 and CDR2 are GEAIGNYY and EKD. Trimming cost V 0 bases and J 3 bases; bases outside gene matches: 13. This CDR3 has 18 residues. CDR3 bases: TGTGCCTGTGACACCAGTTCCTTACTGGGGGAGCACCCCGATAAACTCATCTTT. Amino acid sequence: CACDTSSLLGEHPDKLIF.

This clone was seen a handful of times. TCRdb's entry gives the protein of a much larger clone, which mismatches this DNA's translation at residue 3, likely from a read error; the protein reported here is translated from the DNA. Other DNA sequences from this sample encode an identical CDR3 as well. This chain joins TRDV1 and TRDJ2, with TRDD3 identical over 12 bases. As TCRdb names no J gene, one was assigned here on the basis of a DNA match to germline. Looked up from germline, CDR1 is TSWWSYY and CDR2 is QGS. The CDR3 has 25 amino acids. In DNA form, the CDR3 reads TGTGCTTTTGGGGCCACGTCCTTTACCTCTACACCTTTGTACTGGGGGATACAGGGGACAGCACAACTCTTCTTT. Translating gives CAFGATSFTSTPLYWGIQGTAQLFF.

This clone was seen ten or more times. The V call is TRDV2, the J call TRDJ1; no firm D call. The J gene was not available in TCRdb and was assigned here by matching the DNA to germline segments. Between the trimmed V and J ends, which lost 3 bases and 0 bases, there was a span of 10 bases. Germline-derived CDR1 and CDR2 are GEAIGNYY and EKD. This CDR3 is 14 amino acids long. The CDR3 bases are TGTGCCTGTGACTCACTTACAAACACCGATAAACTCATCTTT. This codes for CACDSLTNTDKLIF.

The rearrangement links TRDV1 to TRDJ1, with D unclear. The J gene, left out of TCRdb, was set here by checking the DNA against germline. The CDR3 has 22 residues. CDR1 and CDR2 from the germline V gene are TSWWSYY and QGS. The germline V and J ends were trimmed by 2 bases and 0 bases, with 31 bases remaining between them. CDR3: CALGESPSAKRRLTPYTDKLIF. The CDR3 DNA is TGTGCTCTTGGGGAATCCCCATCCGCCAAGAGGAGGTTAACCCCGTACACCGATAAACTCATCTTT.

This clone was counted many times. This DNA's translation differs at residue 11 from TCRdb's protein, which comes from a much larger clone; a read error is likely, and the protein shown is translated from the DNA. Written as DNA, the CDR3 is TGTGCCTGTGACACCGTATTGAGAAGCACCAATAAACTCATCTTT. As protein: CACDTVLRSTNKLIF. The chain has TRDV2 and TRDJ1; D ambiguous. TCRdb supplies no J gene; here it was assigned by aligning the nucleotide sequence to germline. CDR3 length: 15 residues. CDR1 is GEAIGNYY, CDR2 EKD, per germline.

This clone turned up a few times. A far larger clone is just one base off, so this is likely a read error. Distinct nucleotide sequences in the sample also encode this CDR3. The J gene is TRDJ1, the V gene TRDV3; the match to TRDD3 covers 8 bases. The CDR3 loop spans 20 amino acids. Per the germline V gene, CDR1 is TVYSNPD and CDR2 is GDNSRS (reference sequence). V lost 3 bases to trimming and J lost 0 bases; unmatched junction nucleotides: 24. CDR3 nucleotide sequence: TGTGCCTTCAGTCCTCCTACCTTGACTGGGGGTAGACCGTACACCGATAAACTCATCTTT. Encoded protein: CAFSPPTLTGGRPYTDKLIF.

This clone was recorded many times. A far larger clone is one base from this, pointing to a likely read error. The same CDR3 is also encoded by other DNA sequences in this sample. J is TRDJ1 and V is TRDV1, with D perhaps TRDD3 (6 bases). CDR3 length equals 22 residues. CDR1 is TSWWSYY and CDR2 is QGS in the germline V gene. With 3 bases removed from V and 2 bases from J, the gap between germline ends came to 34 bases. The CDR3 loop reads CALGEALDLYWAPPRGTDKLIF. CDR3 nucleotide sequence: TGTGCTCTTGGGGAGGCCCTGGATTTGTACTGGGCCCCACCACGGGGTACCGATAAACTCATCTTT.

There are a few counts of this clone. The protein recorded in TCRdb matches a much larger clone and deviates from this DNA's translation at residue 18, suggesting a read error; the protein here is obtained by translating the DNA. The V call is TRDV1, the J call TRDJ1; TRDD2 might be the D (9 bases). The J gene is absent in TCRdb and was assigned here via DNA matching to germline. The CDR3 consists of 21 residues. CDR1 TSWWSYY and CDR2 QGS come from the germline V gene. DNA for the CDR3: TGTGCTCTTGGGGATCCTTCCTACGCCGTACTGGGGGTTATATACACCGATGAACTCATCTTT. Translation: CALGDPSYAVLGVIYTDELIF.

This clone was seen a few times. The TCRdb protein, from a much larger clone, departs from this DNA's translation at residue 19, likely by read error; the protein shown derives from the DNA. The chain has TRDV1 and TRDJ1; TRDD3 matches at 13 bases. The J gene, left out of TCRdb, was set here by checking the DNA against germline. Germline loops: CDR1 TSWWSYY, CDR2 QGS. With V trimmed by 4 bases and J by 1 base, 33 bases remained unmatched. The CDR3 contains 26 residues. CDR3 region: CALGAGFQVYYEFYWGIRRGTDKLIF. As DNA, the CDR3 is TGTGCTCTTGGGGCAGGGTTTCAGGTCTACTACGAATTTTACTGGGGGATACGCAGGGGCACCGATAAACTCATCTTT.

This clone was seen a few times. This likely traces to a read error, being one base from a far larger clone. Other DNA sequences from this sample encode an identical CDR3 as well. The V gene call is TRDV2, and the J gene call is absent; TRDD3, the table's D call, was not compared with the DNA. This CDR3 comprises 13 residues. The V gene's germline CDR1 is GEAIGNYY and CDR2 EKD. The chain's CDR3 is CACDGGATDKLIF. Here the CDR3 DNA reads TGTGCCTGTGACGGAGGGGCCACCGATAAGCTCATCTTT.

This clone was detected a few times. This likely reflects a read error, since a far larger clone is one base away. The sample contains more than one DNA sequence encoding this CDR3. J is TRDJ1 and V is TRDV1, with 8 nucleotides matching TRDD3. The V gene's germline CDR1 is TSWWSYY and CDR2 QGS. There are 18 residues in the CDR3. V was pared by 1 base and J by 5 bases, with 15 bases of the junction left unmatched. The CDR3 coding sequence is TGTGCTCTTGGGGAACGTTGGGACTGGGGGCCCGACTCAGATAAACTCATCTTT. Translating gives CALGERWDWGPDSDKLIF.

This clone was counted at least ten times. The translation of this DNA and the TCRdb protein of a much larger clone differ at residue 8, probably owing to a read error; the protein shown here is translated from the DNA. This chain connects TRDV2 to TRDJ1, with 13 bases matching TRDD3. TCRdb is silent on the J gene; assignment here came from matching the DNA to germline. Germline assignment: CDR1 GEAIGNYY and CDR2 EKD. V lost 8 bases, J lost 0 bases, and 23 bases stayed unmatched. CDR3 length: 21 residues. The CDR3 is CASRPKYPYYWGIRDTDKLIF. The CDR3 nucleotides are TGTGCCTCCCGACCGAAATACCCTTACTACTGGGGGATACGGGACACCGATAAACTCATCTTT.

This clone was seen at least ten times. The amino acid sequence in TCRdb belongs to a much larger clone and departs from this DNA's translation at residue 4, likely a sequencing read error; the sequence shown is translated from the DNA. The chain combines TRDV2 with TRDJ1; 11 bases match TRDD3. TCRdb gives no J gene; it was assigned here by matching the DNA to germline. CDR1 is GEAIGNYY and CDR2 is EKD in the germline V gene. V gave up 5 bases and J gave up 3 bases; unmatched junction bases: 13. The CDR3 contains 17 residues. The CDR3 loop reads CACGPLLGDNGADKLIF. The CDR3 DNA reads as TGTGCCTGTGGCCCCCTACTGGGGGATAACGGGGCCGATAAACTCATCTTT.

This clone was picked up many times. A far larger clone is off by one base, so a read error is likely. V and J are TRDV1 and TRDJ1; 7 bases are shared with TRDD3. Germline V gene lookup returns CDR1 TSWWSYY and CDR2 QGS. The CDR3 totals 24 residues. V shed 4 bases, J shed 4 bases, and the junction held 36 bases outside the gene matches. The CDR3 loop is CALGGYFVFSGITVPVHQVDKLIF. CDR3 coding DNA: TGTGCTCTTGGGGGATACTTCGTATTTTCGGGGATAACCGTCCCAGTACACCAAGTCGATAAACTCATCTTT.

This clone turned up a few times. Only one base separates this from a far larger clonotype, so it likely reflects a read error. Other DNA sequences in this sample translate to the same CDR3. The V call is TRDV1, the J call TRDJ1; D is perhaps TRDD3 (6 bases). This CDR3 spans 13 amino acids. Germline loops: CDR1 TSWWSYY, CDR2 QGS. This CDR3 reads CALGDPKSDKLIF. CDR3 coding DNA: TGTGCTCTCGGGGATCCCAAATCCGATAAACTCATCTTT.

With respect to this clone: A far larger clone is just one base off, so this is likely a read error. This CDR3 is also generated by other DNA sequences in the sample. This chain links TRDV1 with TRDJ1; 13 bases line up with TRDD3. The J gene, not given by TCRdb, was assigned here from a germline match of the nucleotide sequence. The J segment lost 3 bases and the V segment lost 0 bases, leaving 28 bases of the junction unmatched. Per the germline V gene, CDR1 is TSWWSYY and CDR2 is QGS. The CDR3 is made up of 25 amino acids. This CDR3 is CALGELQSSYTKTGGYASSPDKLIF. CDR3 DNA: TGTGCTCTTGGGGAACTACAGTCTTCCTACACGAAAACTGGGGGATACGCGTCCTCCCCCGATAAACTCATCTTT.

This sequence joins TRDV2 and TRDJ3; possibly TRDD3 for D (5 bases). The J gene was not available in TCRdb and was assigned here by matching the DNA to germline segments. Germline-derived CDR1 and CDR2 are GEAIGNYY and EKD. The CDR3 is 20 amino acids. The V end lost 3 bases, the J end lost 14 bases, and 34 bases lay between the germline ends. CDR3 amino acids: CACDFRAGRYYKWDTRQMFF. CDR3 bases: TGTGCCTGTGACTTCCGTGCTGGGAGATACTACAAATGGGACACAAGACAGATGTTTTTC.